The 14 T cell receptor beta chains given below trace back to one sample, sequenced in a study of shared clonotypes between healthy human individuals. In the naive CD8 group, cells lacked CD45RO and were positively selected for CCR7, so terminally differentiated effector memory CD45RA+ cells were left out. The protocol was immunoSEQ multiplex PCR, while the TCRdb copy is restricted to in-frame clones and leaves out a portion. The sample consists of fewer than 1 million clones, approximately 96% of them appearing once. Input material: naive CD8+ T cells sorted from blood. The receptors come from a young man in good health.

In DNA form, the CDR3 reads TGTGCCAGCAATTCTCCAGCGGAGCTGTTTTTT. It codes for CASNSPAELFF. The chain is built from TRBV27 and TRBJ2-2, with D uncertain. Trimming removed 7 bases at V and 10 bases at J, with 10 bases between. Germline V CDR1 and CDR2: MNHEY, SMNVEV (reference sequence). This CDR3 spans 11 amino acids.

The CDR3 DNA reads as TGCGCCAGCAGCTTCACATGGGGGGGTTCTTACAATGAGCAGTTCTTC. This encodes CASSFTWGGSYNEQFF. This chain links TRBV5-1 with TRBJ2-1; 7 positions agree with TRBD2. J lost 4 bases, V lost 2 bases, and 9 bases had no gene match. Germline V CDR1 and CDR2: SGHRS, YFSETQ. There are 16 residues in the CDR3.

The chain recombines TRBV27 with TRBJ2-2; D is unclear. V was shortened by 5 bases and J by 6 bases, with 13 bases between the two germline ends. The CDR3 extends over 14 amino acids. Germline V gene data show CDR1 as MNHEY and CDR2 as SMNVEV (reference sequence). The CDR3 reads CASSITLGPGELFF. In DNA form, the CDR3 reads TGTGCCAGCAGTATTACGCTCGGTCCCGGGGAGCTGTTTTTT.

The chain is built from TRBV7-9 and TRBJ2-7, with 9 positions matching TRBD1. J lost 3 bases, V lost 5 bases, and 8 bases had no gene match. CDR1 and CDR2 from the germline V gene are SEHNR and FQNEAQ (reference sequence). This CDR3 comprises 15 residues. As DNA, the CDR3 is TGTGCCAGCAGCGCAAAGGGGGACAGGGTCTACGAGCAGTACTTC. It is translated as CASSAKGDRVYEQYF.

CDR3 DNA: TGTGCCAGCAGCCAAACTAGCGGCCCAAGTCACACCGGGGAGCTGTTTTTT. Its translation: CASSQTSGPSHTGELFF. The V and J genes are TRBV4-2 and TRBJ2-2; TRBD2 matches 8 bases. Trimming took 2 bases from V and 3 from J; bases not matched to a gene: 8. The germline gives CDR1 LGHNA, CDR2 YNFKEQ. The CDR3 spans 17 residues.

The chain combines TRBV6-5 with TRBJ2-1; tentative D call: TRBD2 (6 bases). Between the trimmed V and J ends, which lost 6 bases and 2 bases, there was a span of 14 bases. The CDR3 loop spans 15 amino acids. Germline assignment: CDR1 MNHEY and CDR2 SVGAGI. As DNA, the CDR3 is TGTGCCAGCAGCTTGGGACTTAACACCTACAATGAGCAGTTCTTC. Protein product: CASSLGLNTYNEQFF.

The chain employs TRBV27 and TRBJ1-2; D gene unclear. The V gene lost 0 bases and the J gene lost 8 bases, with 22 bases spanning the gap. This CDR3 contains 17 residues. Looked up from germline, CDR1 is MNHEY and CDR2 is SMNVEV (reference sequence). Here the CDR3 DNA reads TGTGCCAGCAGTTTATCTGGGATGCACCGCGGGTTTGAGGGCTACACCTTC. Translation gives CASSLSGMHRGFEGYTF.

The chain joins TRBV5-5 to TRBJ1-4, with D maybe TRBD1 (5 bases). V gave up 4 bases and J gave up 0 bases, with 19 bases separating them. Germline V gene sequence: CDR1 SGHKS, CDR2 YYEKEE (reference sequence). The CDR3 covers 18 residues. The CDR3 nucleotides read TGTGCCAGCAGCGAGGGACCCCTGCTGCGACCAACTAATGAAAAACTGTTTTTT. It yields the protein CASSEGPLLRPTNEKLFF.

This sequence joins TRBV2 and TRBJ2-3, with D hard to call. Germline assignment: CDR1 SNHLY and CDR2 FYNNEI. The CDR3 extends over 14 amino acids. V dropped 3 bases and J dropped 0 bases, with 7 bases sitting between them. The CDR3 loop reads CASSDTFSTDTQYF. The CDR3, as DNA: TGTGCCAGCAGTGACACCTTCAGCACAGATACGCAGTATTTT.

J is TRBJ2-2 and V is TRBV2; maybe TRBD2 (5 bases). This CDR3 region has 15 residues. V was cut by 6 bases and J by 0 bases, with 11 bases left in between. Per the germline V gene, CDR1 is SNHLY and CDR2 is FYNNEI. Here the CDR3 DNA reads TGTGCCAGCAGCAGCGGTATAGCGAACACCGGGGAGCTGTTTTTT. Translation gives CASSSGIANTGELFF.

The CDR3 region has the DNA TGTGCCAGCACTCCCTGGGCAGATACGCAGTATTTT. This codes for CASTPWADTQYF. This rearrangement joins TRBV2 to TRBJ2-3; D remains ambiguous. The CDR3 is 12 residues long. Trimming stripped 7 bases from V and 4 bases from J, with 9 bases between. From germline, CDR1 is SNHLY and CDR2 FYNNEI.

This clone was detected once. The V gene is TRBV7-9, the J gene TRBJ1-2; 8 nucleotides line up with TRBD1. J lost 7 bases, V lost 4 bases, and 11 bases had no gene match. Per the germline V gene, CDR1 is SEHNR and CDR2 is FQNEAQ (reference sequence). The CDR3 consists of 15 residues. CDR3 in amino acids: CASSSTGGERTGYTF. CDR3 DNA sequence: TGTGCCAGCAGCTCAACAGGGGGAGAGCGGACTGGCTACACCTTC.

This chain joins TRBV7-9 and TRBJ1-1; TRBD1 is a possible D gene (5 bases). CDR3 size: 17 residues. V gave up 8 bases and J gave up 4 bases, with 26 bases separating them. Germline loops: CDR1 SEHNR, CDR2 FQNEAQ (reference sequence). This CDR3 is CASHYPTRVGDTTEAFF. The DNA of the CDR3 is TGTGCCAGCCATTACCCGACAAGGGTGGGGGATACCACTGAAGCTTTCTTT.

The chain employs TRBV30 and TRBJ2-7; D may be TRBD2 (5 bases). Trimming took off 7 bases at V and 6 bases at J, with 10 bases between the two ends. Germline CDR1 and CDR2: GTSNPN and SVGIG (reference sequence). The CDR3 is made up of 10 amino acids. The CDR3 loop is CASGGSEQYF. The CDR3 DNA reads TGTGCCTCCGGAGGATCCGAGCAGTACTTC.